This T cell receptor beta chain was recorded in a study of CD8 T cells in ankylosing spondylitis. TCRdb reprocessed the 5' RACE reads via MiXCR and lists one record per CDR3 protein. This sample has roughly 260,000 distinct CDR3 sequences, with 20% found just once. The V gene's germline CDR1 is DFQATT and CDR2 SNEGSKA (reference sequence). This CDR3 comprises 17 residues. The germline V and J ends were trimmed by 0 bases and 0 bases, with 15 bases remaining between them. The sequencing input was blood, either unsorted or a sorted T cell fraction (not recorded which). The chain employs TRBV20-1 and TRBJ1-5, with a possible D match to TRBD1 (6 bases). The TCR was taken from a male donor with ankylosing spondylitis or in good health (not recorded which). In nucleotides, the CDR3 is TGCAGTGCTAGAGACCCAGCGGGCAGGGGTAGCAATCAGCCCCAGCATTTT. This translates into CSARDPAGRGSNQPQHF.